This entry describes one T cell receptor (beta chain). MiXCR, applied by TCRdb to the 5' RACE reads, yields one record per CDR3 protein. The table records tens of thousands of distinct CDR3 sequences, about 14% of them present only once. This record comes from a study of early T cells in non-severe SARS-CoV-2 infection. CDR1 and CDR2 from the germline V gene are MNHEY and SMNVEV (reference sequence). CDR3 length equals 14 residues. V lost 5 bases and J lost 7; bases outside the gene matches: 4. The specimen comprised whole blood, sampled at baseline. The clonotype originates from an adult who was a healthcare worker with PCR-confirmed SARS-CoV-2 infection or an uninfected control (not recorded which). The V and J genes are TRBV27 and TRBJ1-6; TRBD1 aligns across 8 bases. DNA for the CDR3: TGTGCCAGCAGTCCCGGACAGGGAAATTCACCCCTCCACTTT. Amino acids: CASSPGQGNSPLHF.